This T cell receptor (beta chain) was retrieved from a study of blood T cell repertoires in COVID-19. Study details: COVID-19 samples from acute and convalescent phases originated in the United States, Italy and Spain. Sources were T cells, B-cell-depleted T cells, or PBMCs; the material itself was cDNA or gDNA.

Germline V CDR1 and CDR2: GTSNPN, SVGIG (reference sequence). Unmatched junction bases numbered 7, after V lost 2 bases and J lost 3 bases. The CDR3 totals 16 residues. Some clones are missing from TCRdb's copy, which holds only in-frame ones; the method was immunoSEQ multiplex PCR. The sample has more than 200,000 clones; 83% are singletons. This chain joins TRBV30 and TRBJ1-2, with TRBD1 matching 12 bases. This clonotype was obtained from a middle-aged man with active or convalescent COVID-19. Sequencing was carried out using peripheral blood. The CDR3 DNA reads TGTGCCTGGAGTCCCATAGGGACAGGGGGCTACTATGGCTACACCTTC. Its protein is CAWSPIGTGGYYGYTF. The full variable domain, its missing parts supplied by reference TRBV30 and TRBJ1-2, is SQTIHQWPATLVQPVGSPLSLECTVEGTSNPNLYWYRQAAGRGLQLLFYSVGIGQISSEVPQNLSASRPQDRQFILSSKKLLLSDSGFYLCAWSPIGTGGYYGYTFGSGTRLTVV.